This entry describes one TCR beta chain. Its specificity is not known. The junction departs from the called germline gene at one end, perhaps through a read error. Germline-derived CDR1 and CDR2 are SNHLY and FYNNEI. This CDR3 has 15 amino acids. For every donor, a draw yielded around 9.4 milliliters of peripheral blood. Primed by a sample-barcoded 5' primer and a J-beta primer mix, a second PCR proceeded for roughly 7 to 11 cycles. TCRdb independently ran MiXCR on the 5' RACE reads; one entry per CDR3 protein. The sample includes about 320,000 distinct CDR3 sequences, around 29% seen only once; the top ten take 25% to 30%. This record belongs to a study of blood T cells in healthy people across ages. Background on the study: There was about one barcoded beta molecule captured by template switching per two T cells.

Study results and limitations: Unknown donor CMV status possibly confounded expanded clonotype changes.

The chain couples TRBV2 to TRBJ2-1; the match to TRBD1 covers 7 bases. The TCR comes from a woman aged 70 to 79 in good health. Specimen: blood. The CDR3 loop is CASREGTDSNNEQFF. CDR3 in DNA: TGTGCCAGCAGAGAAGGGACAGATTCTAACAATGAGCAGTTCTTC.